This TCR beta chain appears in the sequencing data of a study of vaccination and CD4 T cells after COVID-19. Per germline, CDR1 KGHDR and CDR2 SFDVKD. This CDR3 is built from 16 residues. The V gene lost 0 bases and the J gene lost 3 bases, with 12 bases spanning the gap. Specified treatment: approximately 9-day PBMC culture with coronavirus spike peptide pools or control peptides (ViraFEST assay). Cultured CD4+ T-cell DNA underwent Oncomine TCR Beta short-read sequencing. TCRdb re-derived calls from the PCR reads in MiXCR, one entry per CDR3 protein. The sample yields 20,000 to 30,000 distinct CDR3 sequences, 40% to 55% seen once. As regards this clonotype: Its antigen is still unknown.

The source is a human donor who received a COVID-19 vaccine. The chain uses TRBV24-1 and TRBJ2-3, with D tentatively TRBD2 (6 bases). Sequenced material: CD4+ T cells from blood, cultured in vitro, taken before SARS-CoV-2 vaccination. The CDR3 sequence: CATSDLRFGGTDTQYF. The CDR3 DNA reads TGTGCCACCAGTGATTTGAGATTTGGGGGGACAGATACGCAGTATTTT.